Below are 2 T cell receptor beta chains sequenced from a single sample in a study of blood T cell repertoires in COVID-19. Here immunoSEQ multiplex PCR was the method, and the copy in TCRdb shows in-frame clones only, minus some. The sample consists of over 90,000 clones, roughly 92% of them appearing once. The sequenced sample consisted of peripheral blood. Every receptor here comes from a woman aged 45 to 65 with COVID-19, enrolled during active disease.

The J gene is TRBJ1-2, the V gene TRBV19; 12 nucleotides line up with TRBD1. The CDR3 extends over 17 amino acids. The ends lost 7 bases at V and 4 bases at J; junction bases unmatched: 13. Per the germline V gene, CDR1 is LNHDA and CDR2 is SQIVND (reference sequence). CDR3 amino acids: CASTTYAGTGGGYGYTF. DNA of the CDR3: TGTGCCAGTACCACATATGCCGGGACAGGGGGCGGCTATGGCTACACCTTC.

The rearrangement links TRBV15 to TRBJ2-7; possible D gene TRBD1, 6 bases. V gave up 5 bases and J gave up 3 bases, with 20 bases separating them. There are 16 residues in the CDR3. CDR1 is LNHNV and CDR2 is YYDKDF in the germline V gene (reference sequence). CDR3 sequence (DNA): TGTGCCACCAGCTTCCTAATCTCAGGACAGTTCTACGAGCAGTACGTC. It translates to CATSFLISGQFYEQYV.